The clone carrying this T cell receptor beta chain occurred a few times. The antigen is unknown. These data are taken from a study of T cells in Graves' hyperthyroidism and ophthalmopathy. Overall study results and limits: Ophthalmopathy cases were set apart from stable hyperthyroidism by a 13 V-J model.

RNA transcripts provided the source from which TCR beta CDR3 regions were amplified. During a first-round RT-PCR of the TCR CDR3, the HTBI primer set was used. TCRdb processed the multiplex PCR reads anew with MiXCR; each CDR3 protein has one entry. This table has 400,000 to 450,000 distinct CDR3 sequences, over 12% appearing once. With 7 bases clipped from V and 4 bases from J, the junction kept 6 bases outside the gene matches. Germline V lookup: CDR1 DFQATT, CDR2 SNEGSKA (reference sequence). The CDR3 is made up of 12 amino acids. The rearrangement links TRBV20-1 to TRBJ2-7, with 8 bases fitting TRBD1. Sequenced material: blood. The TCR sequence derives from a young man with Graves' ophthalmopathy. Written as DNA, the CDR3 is TGCAGTGGGTCCGGGACAGGTTACGAGCAGTACTTC. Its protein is CSGSGTGYEQYF.